This TCR beta chain was captured in a study of cytomegalovirus exposure and HLA in healthy donors. Study outcomes and limitations: An ancestry cluster, one associated with Asian ancestry, reportedly showed fewer N-insertions than the approximately 700-donor mean in a later analysis. Earlier analysis found most TCR beta V segments productive about 90% or about 30% of the time.

The primer mix had 60 Vbeta and 13 Jbeta primers. The assay was immunoSEQ multiplex PCR, and TCRdb's table has in-frame clones only and misses some. This sample's clone table lists 45,000 or so clones. On this clone: Antigen specificity is unknown.

The sequence was obtained from a male donor in good health and CMV-seronegative. Sequenced sample: PBMCs.

The CDR3 DNA is TGTGCCAGCAACCTTATGAGGGGGGAGCAGTTCTTC. It translates to CASNLMRGEQFF. This chain connects TRBV7-2 to TRBJ2-1; possibly TRBD1 for D (6 bases). Germline CDR1 is SGHTA and CDR2 is FQGNSA. Trimming removed 7 bases from V and 10 bases from J, with 14 bases in between. The CDR3 sequence is 12 residues long.